Listed here are 5 T cell receptor beta chains from one sample, sequenced in a study of T cell changes during pregnancy in multiple sclerosis. Generated by immunoSEQ multiplex PCR, the TCRdb table keeps only in-frame clones and is missing some. The sample has some 87,000 clones, around nine tenths seen once. Specimen: CD4+ T cells from peripheral blood mononuclear cells, collected before pregnancy. The receptor set was obtained from a female donor with multiple sclerosis, enrolled in a pregnancy study.

V gene TRBV5-4 combines with J gene TRBJ2-3; 7 nucleotides align to TRBD2. V trimming: 3 bases; J trimming: 6 bases; junction bases outside the gene matches: 16. The CDR3 loop spans 17 amino acids. Per the germline V gene, CDR1 is SGHNT and CDR2 is YYREEE (reference sequence). Written as DNA, the CDR3 is TGTGCCAGCAGCTCTCGGCGGGGGATTATCGCCGGGGATACGCAGTATTTT. Amino acids: CASSSRRGIIAGDTQYF.

The rearrangement joins TRBV7-9 to TRBJ1-1, with a tentative D call TRBD1 (6 bases). V gave up 5 bases and J gave up 0 bases, with 10 bases separating them. Germline CDR1 and CDR2: SEHNR and FQNEAQ (reference sequence). The CDR3 loop spans 14 amino acids. The CDR3 loop is CASSVQGMNTEAFF. The CDR3 DNA reads TGTGCCAGCAGCGTACAGGGTATGAACACTGAAGCTTTCTTT.

V is TRBV30 and J is TRBJ1-1; possible D gene TRBD1, 5 bases. V lost 1 base, J lost 4 bases, and 13 bases lay in between. Germline V gives CDR1 GTSNPN, CDR2 SVGIG (reference sequence). This CDR3 is 14 amino acids long. CDR3 nucleotide sequence: TGTGCCTGGAGTGCCGACAGCGTTCCCACTGAAGCTTTCTTT. Its protein product is CAWSADSVPTEAFF.

The CDR3, as DNA: TGTGCCAGCAGCCCTGGAGAGGTCGAGCAGTACTTC. Its translation is CASSPGEVEQYF. The V call is TRBV6-6, the J call TRBJ2-7, with D hard to call. This CDR3 is built from 12 residues. The V end lost 6 bases, the J end lost 6 bases, and 12 bases lay between the germline ends. The germline CDR1 and CDR2 sequences are MNHNY and SVGAGI (reference sequence).

This clone was seen only once. The chain couples TRBV5-6 to TRBJ1-5; D uncertain. This CDR3 has 15 residues. Trimming cost V 2 bases and J 11 bases, with 20 bases left between them. CDR1 is SGHDT, CDR2 YYEEEE, per germline. CDR3 sequence (DNA): TGTGCCAGCAGCTTCCGCTCGGCCTGGGGAGGGTCCCAGCATTTT. It encodes CASSFRSAWGGSQHF.